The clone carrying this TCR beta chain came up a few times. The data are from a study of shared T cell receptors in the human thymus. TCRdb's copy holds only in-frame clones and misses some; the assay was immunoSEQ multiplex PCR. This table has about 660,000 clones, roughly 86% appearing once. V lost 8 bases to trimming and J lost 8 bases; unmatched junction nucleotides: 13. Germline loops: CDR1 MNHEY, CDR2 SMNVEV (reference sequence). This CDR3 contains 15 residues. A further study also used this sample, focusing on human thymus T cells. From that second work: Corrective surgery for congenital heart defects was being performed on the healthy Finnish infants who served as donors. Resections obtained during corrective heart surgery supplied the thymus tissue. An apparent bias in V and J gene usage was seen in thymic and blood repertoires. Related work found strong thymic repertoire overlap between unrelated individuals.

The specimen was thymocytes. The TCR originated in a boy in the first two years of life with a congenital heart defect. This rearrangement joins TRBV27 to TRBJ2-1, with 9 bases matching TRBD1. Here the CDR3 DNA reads TGTGCCAGCCTAGGGCCGGGACAGGGTCTGGATGAGCAGTTCTTC. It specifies CASLGPGQGLDEQFF.